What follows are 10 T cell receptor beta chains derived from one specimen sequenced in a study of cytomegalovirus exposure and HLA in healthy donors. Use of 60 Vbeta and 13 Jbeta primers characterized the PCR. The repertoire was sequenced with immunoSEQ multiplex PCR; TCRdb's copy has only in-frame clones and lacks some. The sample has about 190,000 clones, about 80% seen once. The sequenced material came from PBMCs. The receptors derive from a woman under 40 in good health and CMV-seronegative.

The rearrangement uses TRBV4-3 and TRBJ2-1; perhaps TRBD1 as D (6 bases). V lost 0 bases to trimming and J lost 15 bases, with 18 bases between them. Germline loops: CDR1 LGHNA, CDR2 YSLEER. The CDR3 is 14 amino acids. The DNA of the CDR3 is TGCGCCAGCAGCCAAGAGACAGGCGGAACAGGGTGGTTCTTC. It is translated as CASSQETGGTGWFF.

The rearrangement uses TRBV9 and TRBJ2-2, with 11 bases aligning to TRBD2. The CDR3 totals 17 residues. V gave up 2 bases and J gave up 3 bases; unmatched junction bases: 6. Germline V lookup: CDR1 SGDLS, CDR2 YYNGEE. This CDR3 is CASSVGTSGGHTGELFF. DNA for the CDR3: TGTGCCAGCAGCGTTGGCACTAGCGGGGGTCACACCGGGGAGCTGTTTTTT.

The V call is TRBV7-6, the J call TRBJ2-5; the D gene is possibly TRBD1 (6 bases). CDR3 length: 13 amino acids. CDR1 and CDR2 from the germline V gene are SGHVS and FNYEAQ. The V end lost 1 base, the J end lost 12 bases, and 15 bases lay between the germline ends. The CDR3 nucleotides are TGTGCCAGCAGCTTAGAGTCAAGGGACACCAAGTACTTC. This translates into CASSLESRDTKYF.

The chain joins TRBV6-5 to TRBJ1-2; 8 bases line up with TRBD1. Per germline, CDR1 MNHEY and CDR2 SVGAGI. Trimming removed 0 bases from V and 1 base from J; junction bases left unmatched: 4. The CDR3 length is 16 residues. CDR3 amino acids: CASSYSTGALNYGYTF. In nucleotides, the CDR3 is TGTGCCAGCAGTTACTCGACAGGGGCCCTTAACTATGGCTACACCTTC.

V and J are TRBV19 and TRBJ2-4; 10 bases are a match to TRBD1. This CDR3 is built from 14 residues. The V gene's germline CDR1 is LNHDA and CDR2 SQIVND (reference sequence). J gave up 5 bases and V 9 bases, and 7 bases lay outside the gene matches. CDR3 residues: CASSAGQGENIQYF. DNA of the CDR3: TGTGCCAGCTCAGCAGGACAGGGGGAAAACATTCAGTACTTC.

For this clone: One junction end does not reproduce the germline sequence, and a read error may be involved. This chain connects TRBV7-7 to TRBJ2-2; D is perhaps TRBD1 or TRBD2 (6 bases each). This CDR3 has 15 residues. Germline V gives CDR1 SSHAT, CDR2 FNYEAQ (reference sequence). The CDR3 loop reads CASSLGGGTAGELFF. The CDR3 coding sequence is TGTGCTAGCAGCTTAGGAGGGGGTACGGCCGGGGAGCTGTTTTTT.

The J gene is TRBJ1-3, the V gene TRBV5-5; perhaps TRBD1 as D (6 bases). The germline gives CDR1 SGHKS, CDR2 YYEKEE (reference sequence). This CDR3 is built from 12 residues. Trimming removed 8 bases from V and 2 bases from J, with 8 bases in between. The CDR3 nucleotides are TGTGCCAGTGGGGACACTGGAAACACCATATATTTT. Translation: CASGDTGNTIYF.

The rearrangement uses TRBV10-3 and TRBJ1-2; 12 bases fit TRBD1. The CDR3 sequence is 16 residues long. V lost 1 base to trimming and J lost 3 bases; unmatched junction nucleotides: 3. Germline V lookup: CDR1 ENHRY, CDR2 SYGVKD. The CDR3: CAISEWGTGGYYGYTF. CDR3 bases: TGTGCCATCAGTGAGTGGGGGACAGGGGGCTACTATGGCTACACCTTC.

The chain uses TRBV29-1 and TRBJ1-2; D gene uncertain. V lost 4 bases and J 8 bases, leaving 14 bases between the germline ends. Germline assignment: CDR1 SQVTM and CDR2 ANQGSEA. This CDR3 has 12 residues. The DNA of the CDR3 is TGCAGCGTTGTGGGAGAGGCTGAGGGCTACACCTTC. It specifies CSVVGEAEGYTF.

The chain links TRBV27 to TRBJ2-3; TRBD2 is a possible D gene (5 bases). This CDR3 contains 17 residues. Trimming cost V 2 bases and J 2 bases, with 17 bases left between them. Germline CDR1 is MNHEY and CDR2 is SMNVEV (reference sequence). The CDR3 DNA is TGTGCCAGCAGTTTAGCGGGCGGGCGTCGCTCCACAGATACGCAGTATTTT. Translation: CASSLAGGRRSTDTQYF.